This T cell receptor beta chain was observed in a study of identical twins. Findings of the study overall: Out-of-frame alpha sequences common to twins were enriched for low generation probability.

TCRdb re-called the 5' RACE reads with MiXCR, one entry per CDR3 protein. The sample shows about 240,000 distinct CDR3 sequences, more than 9% of them seen only once. The CDR3 covers 16 residues. Germline V gives CDR1 DFQATT, CDR2 SNEGSKA (reference sequence). The V and J ends lost 0 bases and 4 bases respectively, with 18 bases between them. This clonotype turned up a few times. Antigen: not known. The sample was memory T cells sorted from blood. The V call is TRBV20-1, the J call TRBJ1-2; D possibly corresponds to TRBD1 (5 bases). This receptor was taken from a man aged 45-60 years in good health. The CDR3 protein is CSARELKGTIGYGYTF. The CDR3 DNA reads TGCAGTGCTAGAGAATTGAAGGGGACCATTGGCTATGGCTACACCTTC.